Included here is one T cell receptor beta chain sequence, with context. Assay used: immunoSEQ multiplex PCR; TCRdb lists only in-frame clones, some missing. In the table there are 190,000 or so clones, approximately 90% of which are singletons. CDR1 and CDR2 (germline): MDHEN, SYDVKM. The CDR3 contains 14 residues. J lost 5 bases, V lost 2 bases, and 6 bases had no gene match. The data belong to a study of blood T cell repertoires in COVID-19. This TCR was recovered from a woman aged 25-40 years with active or convalescent COVID-19. Specimen: peripheral blood. The chain is built from TRBV28 and TRBJ2-7, with 7 bases identical to TRBD1. Here the CDR3 reads CASSLQQGRNEQYF. The DNA of the CDR3 is TGTGCCAGCAGTTTACAACAGGGGAGAAACGAGCAGTACTTC.